A single sample is the source of the 20 T cell receptor beta chains below, sequenced in a study of Ad26.COV2.S vaccination and SARS-CoV-2 variants. Libraries were prepared by immunoSEQ multiplex PCR; TCRdb keeps only in-frame clonotypes and omits some of them. This sample yields 400,000 to 500,000 clones, of which approximately 87% are seen a single time; around 3.6% belongs to the top ten. Treatment noted: about 20 received Ad26.COV2.S at low or high dose, single or two shots; about 5 received placebo; per-sample allocation not given. Day 63 after the first injection of vaccine or placebo was the sampling time. Sequenced material: peripheral blood, taken in a trial of Ad26.COV2.S vaccine versus placebo. These receptors were obtained from a person between 18 and 65 years old who received the Ad26.COV2.S COVID-19 vaccine or a placebo.

The chain couples TRBV4-3 to TRBJ1-2, with unresolved D. The germline CDR1 and CDR2 sequences are LGHNA and YSLEER. This CDR3 is built from 15 residues. V lost 1 base and J 3 bases, leaving 12 bases between the germline ends. CDR3 residues: CASSQGYGRDYGYTF. The CDR3 coding sequence is TGCGCCAGCAGCCAAGGGTACGGGCGCGACTATGGCTACACCTTC.

Only one count was recorded for this clone. The chain has TRBV19 and TRBJ1-5, with 9 positions matching TRBD1. The CDR3 runs 14 residues. V gave up 6 bases and J gave up 7 bases; unmatched junction bases: 7. Germline loops: CDR1 LNHDA, CDR2 SQIVND (reference sequence). CDR3 residues: CASRPTGGGQPQHF. In DNA form, the CDR3 reads TGTGCCAGTAGACCAACAGGGGGCGGACAGCCCCAGCATTTT.

V gene TRBV12-2 combines with J gene TRBJ1-2. TRBV12-2 is reported as a pseudogene. The CDR3 is made up of 13 amino acids. The CDR3 is CASRFRTVYGYTF. In nucleotides, the CDR3 is TGTGCAAGTCGCTTCCGGACGGTCTATGGCTACACCTTC.

V usage is TRBV15 and J usage is TRBJ2-5, with D perhaps given as TRBD1 or TRBD2 (5 bases each). Germline V gene data show CDR1 as LNHNV and CDR2 as YYDKDF (reference sequence). V was trimmed by 1 base and J by 2 bases, leaving 14 bases between them. This CDR3 is 16 amino acids long. The CDR3 is CATSRAPRGVQETQYF. The CDR3 nucleotides are TGTGCCACCAGCAGAGCGCCCCGGGGCGTACAAGAGACCCAGTACTTC.

The chain is built from TRBV3-1 (or the pseudogene TRBV3-2) and TRBJ2-3; 10 nucleotides agree with TRBD2. The CDR3 totals 16 residues. Germline CDR1 reads LGHDT; CDR2 reads YNNKEL (reference sequence). Germline trimming cut 3 bases from V and 6 bases from J; bases unmatched to any gene: 9. CDR3 in DNA: TGTGCCAGCAGCCATAGTTCTAGCGGGGGTTTGGATACGCAGTATTTT. It yields the protein CASSHSSSGGLDTQYF.

The CDR3 spells CASSLSQPRNNEQFF. The CDR3 nucleotides are TGTGCCAGCAGCTTATCTCAGCCGAGGAACAATGAGCAGTTCTTC. The chain employs TRBV11-1 and TRBJ2-1; D remains ambiguous. The CDR3 length is 15 residues. V gave up 2 bases and J gave up 5 bases, with 13 bases separating them. CDR1 and CDR2 (germline): SGHAT, FQDESV (reference sequence). The whole variable domain, remainder taken from reference TRBV11-1 and TRBJ2-1, is EAEVAQSPRYKITEKSQAVAFWCDPISGHATLYWYRQILGQGPELLVQFQDESVVDDSQLPKDRFSAERLKGVDSTLKIQPAELGDSAMYLCASSLSQPRNNEQFFGPGTRLTVL.

This clone ranks as medium-sized. This rearrangement joins TRBV6-6 to TRBJ1-5; tentative D call: TRBD1 (6 bases). Germline assignment: CDR1 MNHNY and CDR2 SVGAGI (reference sequence). The CDR3 runs 14 residues. V gave up 5 bases and J gave up 3 bases, with 11 bases separating them. The CDR3 here is CASSQRGDNQPQHF. The CDR3 nucleotides read TGTGCCAGCAGTCAAAGGGGGGACAATCAGCCCCAGCATTTT.

The chain carries TRBV5-1 and TRBJ2-2; D is uncertain. The V gene lost 0 bases and the J gene lost 4 bases, with 7 bases spanning the gap. The CDR3 spans 14 residues. Germline values: CDR1 SGHRS, CDR2 YFSETQ. CDR3 amino acids: CASSLDQTTGELFF. CDR3 DNA: TGCGCCAGCAGCTTGGATCAGACCACCGGGGAGCTGTTTTTT. Full variable domain (outside the CDR3, taken from reference TRBV5-1 and TRBJ2-2): KAGVTQTPRYLIKTRGQQVTLSCSPISGHRSVSWYQQTPGQGLQFLFEYFSETQRNKGNFPGRFSGRQFSNSRSEMNVSTLELGDSALYLCASSLDQTTGELFFGEGSRLTVL.

The chain joins TRBV5-6 to TRBJ1-2, with 7 nucleotides matching TRBD1. V dropped 6 bases and J dropped 5; count of bases not matched to a gene: 16. CDR3 length equals 16 residues. Per germline, CDR1 SGHDT and CDR2 YYEEEE. The CDR3 DNA reads TGTGCCAGCACCTCACCGCTAGACAGGGCGGGGTATGGCTACACCTTC. Protein: CASTSPLDRAGYGYTF.

The sample holds one count of this clone. The CDR3 DNA is TGTGCCAGCAGCTTGTCAGGACCTTACGAGCAGTACTTC. Translating gives CASSLSGPYEQYF. This chain connects TRBV5-6 to TRBJ2-7; no reliable D call. This CDR3 region has 13 residues. Trimming pared 1 base from V and 4 bases from J, leaving 9 bases between. The germline CDR1 and CDR2 sequences are SGHDT and YYEEEE.

The rearrangement joins TRBV15 to TRBJ1-2; no reliable D call. Germline V lookup: CDR1 LNHNV, CDR2 YYDKDF (reference sequence). This CDR3 region has 14 residues. Trimming pared 3 bases from V and 8 bases from J, leaving 16 bases between. CDR3 protein: CATSSSTGIRGYTF. CDR3 coding DNA: TGTGCCACCAGCAGTTCTACGGGGATCCGGGGCTACACCTTC.

The rearrangement joins TRBV20-1 to TRBJ2-3; 9 bases fit TRBD2. The CDR3 is 11 residues long. V lost 3 bases, J lost 12 bases, and 4 bases stayed unmatched. Germline V gene sequence: CDR1 DFQATT, CDR2 SNEGSKA (reference sequence). CDR3 nucleotide sequence: TGCAGTGCTAGTACGCGGGGGGGCCAGTATTTT. This translates into CSASTRGGQYF.

The V and J genes are TRBV12-3 or TRBV12-4 and TRBJ1-5, with TRBD1 as a possible D gene (6 bases). This CDR3 contains 13 residues. Trimming shortened V by 5 bases and J by 6 bases, and 11 bases separated the two germline ends. DNA for the CDR3: TGTGCCAGCAGTCCACAGGGTGGTCAGCCCCAGCATTTT. Encoded protein: CASSPQGGQPQHF.

The V call is TRBV5-5, the J call TRBJ2-5; TRBD2 aligns across 8 bases. The germline V gene encodes CDR1 SGHKS and CDR2 YYEKEE (reference sequence). This CDR3 is 15 amino acids long. V was clipped by 0 bases and J by 2 bases; unmatched bases: 3. CDR3: CASSLGERGQETQYF. The CDR3, as DNA: TGTGCCAGCAGCTTGGGGGAGCGGGGGCAAGAGACCCAGTACTTC.

The V and J genes are TRBV13 and TRBJ2-5; TRBD2 might be the D (5 bases). The V end was cut by 6 bases, the J end by 3 bases, with 14 bases between. Germline values: CDR1 PRHDT, CDR2 FYEKMQ (reference sequence). The CDR3 totals 14 residues. The CDR3 region is CASSARAAKETQYF. The CDR3 DNA reads TGTGCCAGCAGTGCGCGGGCAGCCAAAGAGACCCAGTACTTC.

The V and J genes are TRBV5-4 and TRBJ1-1; perhaps TRBD1 as D (5 bases). The V gene lost 4 bases and the J gene lost 1 base, with 14 bases spanning the gap. CDR1 and CDR2 from the germline V gene are SGHNT and YYREEE (reference sequence). There are 15 residues in the CDR3. CDR3 sequence (DNA): TGTGCCAGCAGCCCGTGGTCAGGGAGGAACACTGAAGCTTTCTTT. It translates to CASSPWSGRNTEAFF.

The chain carries TRBV28 and TRBJ2-7; no definite D call. V lost 5 bases, J lost 4 bases, and 12 bases lay in between. This CDR3 has 13 amino acids. The V gene's germline CDR1 is MDHEN and CDR2 SYDVKM. The DNA of the CDR3 is TGTGCCAGCAGTACCCGGACGGCGTACGAGCAGTACTTC. Its translation: CASSTRTAYEQYF.

This chain joins TRBV30 and TRBJ2-5; D is unclear. Germline V gene data show CDR1 as GTSNPN and CDR2 as SVGIG (reference sequence). The CDR3 runs to 13 residues. The V and J ends lost 2 bases and 0 bases respectively, with 7 bases between them. DNA of the CDR3: TGTGCCTGGAGTCCCATGTACCAAGAGACCCAGTACTTC. Protein sequence: CAWSPMYQETQYF.

The chain uses TRBV7-7 and TRBJ2-7; unclear D gene. With 4 bases removed from V and 5 bases from J, the gap between germline ends came to 12 bases. The V gene's germline CDR1 is SSHAT and CDR2 FNYEAQ (reference sequence). The CDR3 sequence is 13 residues long. CDR3 loop: CASSSVAGHEQYF. The CDR3 DNA reads TGTGCCAGCAGCTCCGTAGCTGGGCACGAGCAGTACTTC. Together with reference TRBV7-7 and TRBJ2-7, the CDR3 gives the full variable domain: GAGVSQSPRYKVTKRGQDVTLRCDPISSHATLYWYQQALGQGPEFLTYFNYEAQPDKSGLPSDRFSAERPEGSISTLTIQRTEQRDSAMYRCASSSVAGHEQYFGPGTRLTVT.

The rearrangement joins TRBV9 to TRBJ2-5; possible D gene TRBD2, 5 bases. There are 15 residues in the CDR3. Germline CDR1 SGDLS, CDR2 YYNGEE. V was cut by 3 bases and J by 1 base, with 13 bases left in between. The CDR3 is CASSAGPGFQETQYF. Here the CDR3 DNA reads TGTGCCAGCAGCGCAGGACCGGGATTCCAAGAGACCCAGTACTTC.